These T cell receptor beta chains were read from a single sample in a study of Ad26.COV2.S vaccination and SARS-CoV-2 variants. This table comes from immunoSEQ multiplex PCR, and its TCRdb copy is limited to in-frame clones, with some not included. The sample consists of approximately 480,000 clones, 87% of them appearing once. Source: peripheral blood, taken in a trial of Ad26.COV2.S vaccine versus placebo. All receptors derive from a person aged 18-60 years who received the Ad26.COV2.S COVID-19 vaccine or a placebo. The CDR3 runs from the conserved cysteine through the conserved F or W. Fields, in order: V gene, J gene, clone size, D gene, CDR3 DNA, CDR3 protein. A D gene is named only where the DNA matches it firmly. Expanded clones get a size class; other rows say once, few or many, or leave the size out.

TRBV27	TRBJ2-3	once	TRBD2	TGTGCCAGCAGCCAGACTAGCATTCGGGGAGATACGCAGTATTTT	CASSQTSIRGDTQYF
TRBV5-1	TRBJ2-2	.	.	TGCGCCAGCAGCTTCAACACCGGGGAGCTGTTTTTT	CASSFNTGELFF
TRBV24-1	TRBJ2-2	.	.	TGTGCCACCAGTGATTTCTCGGTCGCGAACACCGGGGAGCTGTTTTTT	CATSDFSVANTGELFF
TRBV18	TRBJ2-7	.	TRBD2	TGTGCCAGCTCACCTTTAGCGGGAGGGGACAACGAGCAGTACTTC	CASSPLAGGDNEQYF
TRBV18	TRBJ1-6	.	TRBD1	TGTGCCAGCTCACGCGGACAGGCTGCCGAACATAATTCACCCCTCCACTTT	CASSRGQAAEHNSPLHF
TRBV5-4	TRBJ2-3	.	.	TGTGCCAGCAGCTCCCGACTAGGCACAGATACGCAGTATTTT	CASSSRLGTDTQYF
TRBV19	TRBJ1-1	.	.	TGTGCCAGTATTGGGGGCAGTCGAGGGAACACTGAAGCTTTCTTT	CASIGGSRGNTEAFF
TRBV6-6	TRBJ2-1	.	TRBD1	TGTGCCAGCAGTCGTTATTTGGGACAGTACAATGAGCAGTTCTTC	CASSRYLGQYNEQFF
TRBV28	TRBJ2-7	.	.	TGTGCCAGCAGTTCCCCTCAGGGGCGGAGTATCGAGCAGTACTTC	CASSSPQGRSIEQYF
TRBV10-1	TRBJ1-6	.	.	TGCGCCAGCAGTGAGGCTAACCAGCCGAACGAGGGTTCACCCCTCCACTTT	CASSEANQPNEGSPLHF
TRBV28	TRBJ2-7	.	TRBD2	TGTGCCAGCAAAAGGAGGGGGCGGGAGGGCCGGAGCATAGTGGACGAGCAGTACTTC	CASKRRGREGRSIVDEQYF
TRBV30	TRBJ1-2	.	.	TGTGCCTGGAGTGTACGAGTCGAACGGGGTTGGGGCTATGGCTACACCTTC	CAWSVRVERGWGYGYTF
TRBV6-5	TRBJ2-1	.	TRBD2	TGTGCCAGCAGTCTAGCGGGAGTAGAGGGTGAGCAGTTCTTC	CASSLAGVEGEQFF
TRBV28	TRBJ1-5	.	.	TGTGCCAGCAGCCAGATCAGGAGGCATCAGCCCCAGCATTTT	CASSQIRRHQPQHF